This T cell receptor beta chain was recovered during a study of T cells in Graves' hyperthyroidism and ophthalmopathy. On the study more broadly: The initial diagnosis was the point when peripheral blood was collected, ahead of any treatment.

Using RNA transcripts as the source, TCR beta CDR3 regions were amplified. First-round RT-PCR with HTBI primers amplified the TCR CDR3 region. In TCRdb, the multiplex PCR reads were re-called with MiXCR into one record per CDR3 protein. The sample includes hundreds of thousands of distinct CDR3 sequences, roughly 37% of them seen just once. Germline V gene sequence: CDR1 SGHTA, CDR2 FQGNSA. This CDR3 is 15 amino acids long. Germline trimming cut 5 bases from V and 1 base from J; bases unmatched to any gene: 5. Findings and limits, study-wide: Ophthalmopathy and stable hyperthyroidism were separated by a 13 V-J model.

This clonotype was seen more than once but under ten times. Antigen specificity is unknown. This clonotype was sampled from a man younger than 35 with Graves' hyperthyroidism. The chain uses TRBV7-2 and TRBJ1-1; 9 bases align to TRBD1. The sample consisted of blood. The CDR3 DNA reads as TGTGCCAGCAGCGAATACAGGGGGCAGAACACTGAAGCTTTCTTT. This gives the protein CASSEYRGQNTEAFF.